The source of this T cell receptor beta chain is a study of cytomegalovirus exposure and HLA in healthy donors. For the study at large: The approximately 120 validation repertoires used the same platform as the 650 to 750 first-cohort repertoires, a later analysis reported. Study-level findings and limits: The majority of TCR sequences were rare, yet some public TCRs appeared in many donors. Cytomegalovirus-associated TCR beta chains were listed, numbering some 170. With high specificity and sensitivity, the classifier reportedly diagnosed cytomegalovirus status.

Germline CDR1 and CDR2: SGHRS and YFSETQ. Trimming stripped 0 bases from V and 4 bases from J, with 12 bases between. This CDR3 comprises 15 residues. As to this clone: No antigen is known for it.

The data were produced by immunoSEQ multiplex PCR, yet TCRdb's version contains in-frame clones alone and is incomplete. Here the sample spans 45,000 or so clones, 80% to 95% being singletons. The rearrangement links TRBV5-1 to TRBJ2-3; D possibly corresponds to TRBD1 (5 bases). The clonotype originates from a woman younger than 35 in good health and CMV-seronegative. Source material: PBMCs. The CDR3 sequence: CASSLESPGPDTQYF. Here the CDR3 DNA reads TGCGCCAGCAGCTTGGAGTCCCCAGGGCCAGATACGCAGTATTTT.